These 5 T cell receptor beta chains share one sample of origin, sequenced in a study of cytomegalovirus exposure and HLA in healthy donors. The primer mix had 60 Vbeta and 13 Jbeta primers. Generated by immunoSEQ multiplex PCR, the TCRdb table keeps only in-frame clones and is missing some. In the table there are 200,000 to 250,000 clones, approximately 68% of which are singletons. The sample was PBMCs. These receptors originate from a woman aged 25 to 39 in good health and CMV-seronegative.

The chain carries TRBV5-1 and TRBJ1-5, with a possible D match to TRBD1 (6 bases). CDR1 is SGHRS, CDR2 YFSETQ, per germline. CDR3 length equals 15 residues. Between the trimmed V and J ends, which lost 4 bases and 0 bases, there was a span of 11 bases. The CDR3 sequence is CASSPGQHSNQPQHF. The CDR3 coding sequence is TGCGCCAGCAGCCCGGGACAACATAGCAATCAGCCCCAGCATTTT.

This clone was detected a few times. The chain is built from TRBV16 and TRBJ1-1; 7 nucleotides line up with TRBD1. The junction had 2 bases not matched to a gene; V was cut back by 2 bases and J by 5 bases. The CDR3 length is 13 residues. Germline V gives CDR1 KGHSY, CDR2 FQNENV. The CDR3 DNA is TGTGCCAGCAGCCAAGACAGGGAGACTGAAGCTTTCTTT. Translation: CASSQDRETEAFF.

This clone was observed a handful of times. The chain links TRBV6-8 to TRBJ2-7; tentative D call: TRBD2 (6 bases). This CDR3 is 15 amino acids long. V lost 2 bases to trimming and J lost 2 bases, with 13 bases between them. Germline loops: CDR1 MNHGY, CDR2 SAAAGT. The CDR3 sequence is CASSYGWRAAYEQYF. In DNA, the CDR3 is TGTGCCAGCAGTTACGGATGGAGGGCGGCCTACGAGCAGTACTTC.

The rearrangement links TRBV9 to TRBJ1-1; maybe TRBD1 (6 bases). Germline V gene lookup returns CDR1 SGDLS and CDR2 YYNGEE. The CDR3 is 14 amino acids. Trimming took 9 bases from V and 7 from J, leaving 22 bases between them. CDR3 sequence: CAISLSGTRGEAFF. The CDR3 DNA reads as TGTGCCATCTCGCTTTCCGGGACAAGGGGTGAAGCTTTCTTT.

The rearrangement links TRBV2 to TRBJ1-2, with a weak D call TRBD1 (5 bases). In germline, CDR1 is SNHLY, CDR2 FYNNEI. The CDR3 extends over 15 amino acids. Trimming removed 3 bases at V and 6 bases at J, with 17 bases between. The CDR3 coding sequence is TGTGCCAGCAGTGAGGACTCCGGGGGGAGGGATGGCTACACCTTC. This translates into CASSEDSGGRDGYTF.